The source of this TCR beta chain is a study of T-cell memory formation after mild COVID-19. Whole-study context: Largely, TCR clusters stayed within a single donor. The study, taken as a whole, reports: Among contracting clones, CD4+ were mainly CM/EM and CD8+ enriched in EMRA. The study found balanced CD4/CD8 in clones contracting day 15 to 85 and a CD4+ lean in later expanders.

This clonotype showed up just once. Its antigen remains unidentified. TCRdb analysed the 5' RACE reads with MiXCR anew, one entry per CDR3 protein. The sample carries roughly 300,000 distinct CDR3 sequences, around 15% recorded once. Trimming left V 5 bases short and J 3 bases short, with 10 bases between. Germline CDR1 and CDR2: DFQATT and SNEGSKA (reference sequence). This CDR3 region has 12 residues. Sequencing was done on a sample of PBMCs or a T cell subset sorted from them (not recorded which). The TCR was taken from a young man who had mild COVID-19 (a few samples of this study predate the infection). Cell type and time point are not known. The chain combines TRBV20-1 with TRBJ1-2; D gene unclear. CDR3 residues: CSAPSDYYGYTF. The CDR3 coding sequence is TGCAGTGCTCCGAGCGATTACTATGGCTACACCTTC.